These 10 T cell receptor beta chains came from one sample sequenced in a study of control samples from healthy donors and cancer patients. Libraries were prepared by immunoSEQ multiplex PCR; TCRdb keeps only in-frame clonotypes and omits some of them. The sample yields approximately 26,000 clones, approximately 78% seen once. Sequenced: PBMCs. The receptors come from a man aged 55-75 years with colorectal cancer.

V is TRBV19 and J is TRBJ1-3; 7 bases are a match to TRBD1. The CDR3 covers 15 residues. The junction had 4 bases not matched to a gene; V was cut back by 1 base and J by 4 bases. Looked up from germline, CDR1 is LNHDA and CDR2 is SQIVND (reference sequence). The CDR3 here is CASSIATTGGNTIYF. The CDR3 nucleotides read TGTGCCAGTAGTATAGCGACGACAGGGGGAAACACCATATATTTT.

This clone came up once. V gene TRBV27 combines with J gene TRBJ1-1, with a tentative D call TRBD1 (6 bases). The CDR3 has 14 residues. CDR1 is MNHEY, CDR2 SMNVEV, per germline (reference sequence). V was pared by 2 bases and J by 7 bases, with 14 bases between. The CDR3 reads CASSLTRVTGEAFF. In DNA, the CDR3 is TGTGCCAGCAGTTTAACCCGGGTGACAGGTGAAGCTTTCTTT.

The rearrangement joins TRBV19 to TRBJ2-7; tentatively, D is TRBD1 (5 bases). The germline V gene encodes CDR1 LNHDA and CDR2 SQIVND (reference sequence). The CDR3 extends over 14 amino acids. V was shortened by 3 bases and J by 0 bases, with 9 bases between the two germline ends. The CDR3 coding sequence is TGTGCCAGTAGTATTATCCAGGGCTCCTACGAGCAGTACTTC. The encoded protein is CASSIIQGSYEQYF.

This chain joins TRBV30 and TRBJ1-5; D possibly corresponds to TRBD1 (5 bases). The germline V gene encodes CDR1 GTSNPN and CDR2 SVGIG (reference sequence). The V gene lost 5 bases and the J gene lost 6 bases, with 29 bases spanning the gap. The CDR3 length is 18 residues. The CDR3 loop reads CAWEDVSPFGQGGQPQHF. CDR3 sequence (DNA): TGTGCCTGGGAGGATGTATCTCCTTTCGGGCAGGGTGGTCAGCCCCAGCATTTT.

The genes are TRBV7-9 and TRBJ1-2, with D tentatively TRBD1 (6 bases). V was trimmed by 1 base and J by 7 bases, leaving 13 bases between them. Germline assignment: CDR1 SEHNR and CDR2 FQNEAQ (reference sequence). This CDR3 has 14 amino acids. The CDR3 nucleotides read TGTGCCAGCAGCTTAGATGGGGGGGCGTTTGGCTACACCTTC. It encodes CASSLDGGAFGYTF.

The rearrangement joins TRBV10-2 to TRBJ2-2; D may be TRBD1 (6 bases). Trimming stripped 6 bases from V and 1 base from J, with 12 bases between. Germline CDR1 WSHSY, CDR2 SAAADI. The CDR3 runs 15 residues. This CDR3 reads CASRRPTGNTGELFF. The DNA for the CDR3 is TGCGCCAGCAGAAGACCGACAGGGAACACCGGGGAGCTGTTTTTT.

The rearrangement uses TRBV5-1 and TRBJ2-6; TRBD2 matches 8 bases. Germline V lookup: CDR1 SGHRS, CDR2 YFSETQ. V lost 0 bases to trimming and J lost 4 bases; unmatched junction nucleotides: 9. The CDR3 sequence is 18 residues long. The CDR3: CASSLDHSGGPGANVLTF. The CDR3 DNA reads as TGCGCCAGCAGCTTGGATCACAGCGGGGGTCCCGGGGCCAACGTCCTGACTTTC.

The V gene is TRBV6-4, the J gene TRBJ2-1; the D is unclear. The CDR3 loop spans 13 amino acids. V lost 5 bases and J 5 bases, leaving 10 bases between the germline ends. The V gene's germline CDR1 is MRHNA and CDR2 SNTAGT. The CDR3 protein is CASSFDENNEQFF. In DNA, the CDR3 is TGTGCCAGCAGTTTTGACGAGAACAATGAGCAGTTCTTC.

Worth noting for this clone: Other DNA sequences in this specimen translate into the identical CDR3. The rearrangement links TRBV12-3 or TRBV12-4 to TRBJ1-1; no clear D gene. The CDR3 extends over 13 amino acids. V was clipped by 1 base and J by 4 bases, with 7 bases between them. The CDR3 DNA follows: TGTGCCAGCAGTTTAGGGGTTGGCACTGAAGCTTTCTTT. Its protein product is CASSLGVGTEAFF.

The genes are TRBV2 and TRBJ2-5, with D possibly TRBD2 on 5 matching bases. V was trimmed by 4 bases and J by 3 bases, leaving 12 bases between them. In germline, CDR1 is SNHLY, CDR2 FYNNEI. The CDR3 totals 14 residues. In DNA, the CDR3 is TGTGCCAGCAGTGGAAGGACGGGGAAAGAGACCCAGTACTTC. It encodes CASSGRTGKETQYF.